The 18 T cell receptor beta chains listed next were all sequenced from one sample in a study of cytomegalovirus exposure and HLA in healthy donors. The assay was immunoSEQ multiplex PCR, and TCRdb's table has in-frame clones only and misses some. The sample consists of some 80,000 clones, 95% to 97% of them appearing once. Specimen: PBMCs. The receptors come from a man younger than 35 in good health and CMV-seropositive.

The genes are TRBV5-1 and TRBJ1-1; maybe TRBD1 (5 bases). The CDR3 contains 15 residues. Trimming took off 4 bases at V and 4 bases at J, with 17 bases between the two ends. Per the germline V gene, CDR1 is SGHRS and CDR2 is YFSETQ. CDR3 bases: TGCGCCAGCAGCGTAACCGGCGGGGCGGTCACTGAAGCTTTCTTT. Protein: CASSVTGGAVTEAFF.

The V gene is TRBV6-1, the J gene TRBJ2-7; 7 bases are shared with TRBD1. The CDR3 sequence is 14 residues long. The V gene end was trimmed by 7 bases and the J gene end by 2 bases; junction bases not matched to a gene: 8. Germline V gene data show CDR1 as MNHNS and CDR2 as SASEGT. This CDR3 reads CASNLRDSAYEQYF. The CDR3 DNA sequence: TGTGCCAGCAACTTACGGGACAGCGCCTACGAGCAGTACTTC.

The rearrangement links TRBV27 to TRBJ2-7; 7 nucleotides match TRBD1. The CDR3 spans 15 residues. With 0 bases clipped from V and 6 bases from J, the junction kept 8 bases outside the gene matches. Per the germline V gene, CDR1 is MNHEY and CDR2 is SMNVEV (reference sequence). The CDR3 DNA reads as TGTGCCAGCAGTTTATCCCGACCCACAGGGGCCGAGCAGTACTTC. It specifies CASSLSRPTGAEQYF.

The gene calls are TRBV29-1 and TRBJ2-7; 7 bases are shared with TRBD1. CDR1 and CDR2 from the germline V gene are SQVTM and ANQGSEA. Unmatched junction bases numbered 8, after V lost 6 bases and J lost 3 bases. The length of the CDR3 is 13 residues. CDR3 residues: CSVVGTDDYEQYF. CDR3 bases: TGCAGCGTCGTCGGGACAGATGACTACGAGCAGTACTTC.

The chain is built from TRBV20-1 and TRBJ1-2; D not resolved. Trimming pared 6 bases from V and 8 bases from J, leaving 13 bases between. Looked up from germline, CDR1 is DFQATT and CDR2 is SNEGSKA (reference sequence). CDR3 length equals 11 residues. The CDR3 is CSALSPLGYTF. The CDR3 DNA is TGCAGTGCCCTAAGCCCACTGGGCTACACCTTC.

In this sample, this clone turned up once. V and J are TRBV5-1 and TRBJ2-1; D is unresolved. This CDR3 comprises 15 residues. Germline V gene data show CDR1 as SGHRS and CDR2 as YFSETQ. Deletions cut 0 bases from V and 4 bases from J, with 11 bases between. The CDR3 reads CASSLEPSKYNEQFF. In DNA form, the CDR3 reads TGCGCCAGCAGCTTGGAACCGAGCAAATACAATGAGCAGTTCTTC.

The chain employs TRBV9 and TRBJ2-7, with D possibly being TRBD2 (5 bases). V lost 4 bases, J lost 0 bases, and 11 bases lay in between. Germline V gene sequence: CDR1 SGDLS, CDR2 YYNGEE. This CDR3 spans 14 amino acids. CDR3 loop: CASSPRTGSYEQYF. The CDR3 bases are TGTGCCAGCAGCCCCAGGACTGGCTCCTACGAGCAGTACTTC.

The rearrangement uses TRBV27 and TRBJ1-2, with 7 bases fitting TRBD1. Germline CDR1 is MNHEY and CDR2 is SMNVEV (reference sequence). The length of the CDR3 is 14 residues. Losses at the gene ends were 5 bases for V and 2 bases for J; bases not matched to a gene: 5. The CDR3 nucleotides are TGTGCCAGCAGTCCCCTGACAGGGAACTATGGCTACACCTTC. Its translation is CASSPLTGNYGYTF.

As DNA, the CDR3 is TGTGCCAGCAGTTTGTCGGACGGGGGAAACGAGCAGTACTTC. This sequence encodes CASSLSDGGNEQYF. V usage is TRBV27 and J usage is TRBJ2-7, with a possible D match to TRBD2 (6 bases). The germline V gene has CDR1 MNHEY and CDR2 SMNVEV (reference sequence). The CDR3 spans 14 residues. Trimming shortened V by 3 bases and J by 5 bases, and 14 bases separated the two germline ends.

This chain links TRBV2 with TRBJ2-3; weak D call: TRBD2 (8 bases). Looked up from germline, CDR1 is SNHLY and CDR2 is FYNNEI. CDR3 length: 16 amino acids. V was cut by 3 bases and J by 0 bases, with 13 bases left in between. In DNA form, the CDR3 reads TGTGCCAGCAGTGACGGGAGGGGGCGTAGCACAGATACGCAGTATTTT. Translation: CASSDGRGRSTDTQYF.

The chain combines TRBV25-1 with TRBJ2-7; 9 nucleotides match TRBD2. V was clipped by 3 bases and J by 5 bases; unmatched bases: 8. In germline, CDR1 is MGHDK, CDR2 SYGVNS. There are 15 residues in the CDR3. CDR3 nucleotides: TGTGCCAGCAGTGACGACTCGGCTAGCGGGGACGAGCAGTACTTC. It yields the protein CASSDDSASGDEQYF.

J is TRBJ2-5 and V is TRBV7-2; possible D gene TRBD1, 6 bases. Germline V CDR1 and CDR2: SGHTA, FQGNSA. The CDR3 loop spans 14 amino acids. Trimming shortened V by 3 bases and J by 4 bases, and 12 bases separated the two germline ends. CDR3 loop: CASSFQGPRETQYF. CDR3 nucleotides: TGTGCCAGCAGCTTCCAGGGGCCCCGAGAGACCCAGTACTTC.

The chain has TRBV2 and TRBJ1-5; D gene unclear. The length of the CDR3 is 13 residues. V lost 6 bases, J lost 0 bases, and 6 bases lay in between. Germline CDR1 and CDR2: SNHLY and FYNNEI. CDR3 sequence reads: CASSANSNQPQHF. DNA of the CDR3: TGTGCCAGCAGCGCGAATAGCAATCAGCCCCAGCATTTT.

The chain employs TRBV7-8 and TRBJ2-2; 8 bases are a match to TRBD2. The J segment lost 5 bases and the V segment lost 4 bases, leaving 6 bases of the junction unmatched. This CDR3 contains 15 residues. CDR1 and CDR2 (germline): SGHVS, FQNEAQ. The CDR3 DNA sequence: TGTGCCAGCAGCTACGACGGGGGGGGTACCGGGGAGCTGTTTTTT. Encoded protein: CASSYDGGGTGELFF.

The genes are TRBV9 and TRBJ1-2, with 7 bases fitting TRBD1. The CDR3 is 14 residues long. The V segment lost 0 bases and the J segment 8 bases; nucleotides outside the gene matches: 7. Germline V CDR1 and CDR2: SGDLS, YYNGEE. CDR3 residues: CASSVARGGEGYTF. CDR3 in DNA: TGTGCCAGCAGCGTAGCTAGAGGGGGCGAAGGCTACACCTTC. The variable domain in full, with the rest retrieved from reference TRBV9 and TRBJ1-2, is DSGVTQTPKHLITATGQRVTLRCSPRSGDLSVYWYQQSLDQGLQFLIQYYNGEERAKGNILERFSAQQFPDLHSELNLSSLELGDSALYFCASSVARGGEGYTFGSGTRLTVV.

The rearrangement joins TRBV28 to TRBJ1-2, with D uncertain. This CDR3 is 14 amino acids long. The germline V gene encodes CDR1 MDHEN and CDR2 SYDVKM. Between the trimmed V and J ends, which lost 8 bases and 7 bases, there was a span of 20 bases. The CDR3 sequence: CASFSRGDRFGYTF. The CDR3 DNA follows: TGTGCCAGCTTCTCTCGAGGCGATCGTTTTGGCTACACCTTC.

This sequence joins TRBV4-1 and TRBJ2-7; 7 nucleotides line up with TRBD1. The CDR3 loop spans 16 amino acids. The germline CDR1 and CDR2 sequences are MGHRA and YSYEKL. The ends lost 4 bases at V and 3 bases at J; junction bases unmatched: 12. The CDR3 nucleotides read TGCGCCAGCAGCCCGAGGACGGGGCCAGGGGGCTACGAGCAGTACTTC. This translates into CASSPRTGPGGYEQYF.

V usage is TRBV5-1 and J usage is TRBJ2-7, with 11 positions matching TRBD2. V dropped 3 bases and J dropped 5; count of bases not matched to a gene: 4. From germline, CDR1 is SGHRS and CDR2 YFSETQ. The CDR3 runs to 14 residues. CDR3 nucleotides: TGCGCCAGCAGCTCACTAGCGGGAGATGACGAGCAGTACTTC. It codes for CASSSLAGDDEQYF.